This record covers a single T cell receptor beta chain. Its antigen specificity is not known. Nothing much larger sits one base from this clone, and base qualities are not available. These data are taken from a study of CD4 T cells in relation to SARS-CoV-2 and coronaviruses (dated by TCRdb to the early 2020s). The study in broad terms: In the ViraFEST assay, PBMCs were grown with antigen for approximately ten days, and TCR beta CDR3s were then sequenced to identify antigen-specific clonal expansions. Across all 12 patients in the convalescent cohort, the median age was roughly 38 years, with a range of roughly 20 to 75 years. Among the approximately twelve convalescent patients, 8 males and 4 females were included, and two of the subjects were Hispanic. HLA restriction was mapped for shared crossreactive spike epitopes using patient-derived lymphoblastoid cell lines. At the level of individual TCR clonotypes, the study evaluated whether memory CD4+ T cells crossreact between the spike proteins of SARS-CoV-2 and those of common cold coronaviruses. The Adaptive Biotechnologies TCR-sequencing kit was used to sequence samples from a few pre-COVID donors and the naive versus memory experiments, whereas other data were Illumina-based. A different TCR-beta assay, based on Illumina, was used to sequence expansion assays from other donors in the study.

The CDR3, cysteine through phenylalanine, is 12 amino acids long. Only the CDR3 region is kept as DNA, spanning 36 bases read in frame from base 1. V sheds 3 bases and J sheds 8 bases, leaving 10 bases between their ends. Reading the germline V gene gives CDR1 KGHSH and CDR2 LQKENI. Results and caveats for the whole study, not just this receptor: Because no donor provided both pre-pandemic and post-infection samples, tracing the source of pre-existing responses was limited. Small numbers of patients and of tested TCRs were a limitation of the study. Because the crossreactivity analysis focused on spike protein, crossreactivity against other viral proteins was not assessed. Sequencing of naive versus memory cells indicated that the assay detects memory recall responses, not primary responses primed during culture. Memory CD4+ clonotypes crossrecognizing SARS-CoV-2 and at least one common cold coronavirus spike were found in 60% to 70% of donors. Significantly weaker SARS-CoV-2-driven expansion was shown by crossreactive clones than by monoreactive clones, consistent with antigenic imprinting.

DNA from CEF-cultured naive and memory CD4+ T cells underwent immunoSEQ TCR-beta sequencing at survey level. In the source study's methods: During preprocessing, nonproductive sequences were removed, as were CDR3s that did not start with C, did not end with F or W, or were shorter than 7 amino acids. The MANAFEST web app was used to call antigen-specific clonotypes on the basis of expansion compared with the reference and with other culture wells. A clone was considered positive if significant expansion relative to the reference culture was observed in 2 of 3 replicate wells at an FDR below 0.05. For a clone to be considered positive, significant expansion relative to all other tandem wells and an odds ratio above 5 were also required. Cultured and uncultured naive and memory CD4+ repertoires were searched for previously identified spike- and CEF-reactive CDR3s. After three terminal residues were trimmed from each end, CDR3 homology was quantified as pairwise Levenshtein distance using the stringdist R package. The table was pulled from immuneACCESS by TCRdb, which kept in-frame rearrangements only. Such tables lose some clones; where checked, under half of the loss comes from unresolved V genes, and the rest has no known cause. D and trimming come from the DNA, and the V and J calls and clone size come from that table. This sample lists around 30,000 clones; under 80% were detected once. Under 3.5% of the sample is taken by the ten largest.

Naive and memory CD4+ T cells were separated from cryopreserved PBMCs by CD4 enrichment followed by EasySep naive CD4+ T cell enrichment. Sorted naive or memory CD4+ T cells (about 9.9 x 10^4) were grown at a 1:1 ratio with T cell-depleted PBMCs and CEF peptides for 10 days. In general, every peptide culture condition was set up in three replicate wells. PBMCs were isolated from leukapheresis product or whole blood by Ficoll-Paque PLUS gradient centrifugation. PBMCs were either cryopreserved at -140°C or used fresh in the expansion assay. The QIAamp Micro DNA Kit was used to extract genomic DNA from the CD4+ T cells.

The sequence came from an adult with COVID-19. Sequenced sample: memory CD4+ T cells from PBMCs, cultured in vitro. The cell subset or site label corresponds to: memory (non-naive) CD4+ T cells. The V and J segments used are TRBV18 and TRBJ1-1, with no confident D gene call. The CDR3: CASSPAQAEAFF. The nucleotides read TGTGCCAGCTCACCCGCCCAGGCCGAAGCTTTCTTT.